This T cell receptor beta chain was identified during a study of graft-versus-host responses after intestinal transplantation. V lost 6 bases and J lost 4; bases outside the gene matches: 4. Germline CDR1 is MDHEN and CDR2 is SYDVKM. CDR3 size: 15 residues. Whole-study results and caveats: In recipient marrow, GvH clones were found, and some appeared first in ileum or blood.

Turning to this clone: The antigen remains unidentified.

Some clones are missing from TCRdb's copy, which holds only in-frame ones; the method was immunoSEQ multiplex PCR. This table holds approximately 90,000 clones, about 88% found once. The material was unstimulated CD4+ T cells sorted from spleen or lymph node cells, obtained before transplant. The TCR originated in a human donor who was the organ donor for an intestinal transplant. V gene TRBV28 combines with J gene TRBJ2-5; 14 nucleotides match TRBD2. CDR3 residues: CASRGLAGVGETQYF. The CDR3 nucleotides read TGTGCCAGCAGGGGACTAGCGGGAGTAGGAGAGACCCAGTACTTC.